The TCR beta chain under discussion was sequenced for a study of cytomegalovirus exposure and HLA in healthy donors. Study context: HLA-typed donors were the source of approximately 85 million unique TCRs held in an early data release.

A remark on this clone: Its antigen is currently unknown.

Germline CDR1 is MRHNA and CDR2 is SNTAGT. CDR3 length equals 13 residues. V lost 4 bases, J lost 9 bases, and 5 bases stayed unmatched. The PCR made use of 60 Vbeta and 13 Jbeta primers. Data came from immunoSEQ multiplex PCR; TCRdb stores just in-frame clones and leaves some out. This repertoire shows 150,000 or so clones, about 82% found once; its top ten account for 0.65% to 0.95%. Overall study results and limits: A later analysis reportedly found that, within productive TCRs, an Asian-associated ancestry cluster had fewer N-insertions than the mean observed across the roughly 700 donors.

The sample comprised PBMCs. The chain has TRBV6-4 and TRBJ2-1; 8 nucleotides align to TRBD2. This receptor was obtained from a female donor in good health and CMV-seronegative. CDR3 protein: CASSAGGRGEQFF. The CDR3 region has the DNA TGTGCCAGCAGTGCGGGGGGGCGCGGTGAGCAGTTCTTC.